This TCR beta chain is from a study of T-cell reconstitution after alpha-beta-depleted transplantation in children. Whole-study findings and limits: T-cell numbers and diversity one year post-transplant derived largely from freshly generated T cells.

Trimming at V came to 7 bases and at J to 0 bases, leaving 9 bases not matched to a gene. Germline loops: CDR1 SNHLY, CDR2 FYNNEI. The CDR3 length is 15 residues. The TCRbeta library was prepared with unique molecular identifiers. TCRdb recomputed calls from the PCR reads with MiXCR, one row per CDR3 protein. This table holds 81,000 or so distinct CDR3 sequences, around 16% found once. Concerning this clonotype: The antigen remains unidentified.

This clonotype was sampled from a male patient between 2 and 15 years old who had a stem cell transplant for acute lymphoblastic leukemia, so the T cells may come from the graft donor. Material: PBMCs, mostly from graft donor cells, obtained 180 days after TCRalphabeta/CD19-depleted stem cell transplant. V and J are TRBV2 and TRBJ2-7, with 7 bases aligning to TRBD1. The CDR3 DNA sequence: TGTGCCAGCACTAGGGACAGAGAGCTCTCCTACGAGCAGTACTTC. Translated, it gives CASTRDRELSYEQYF.